This T cell receptor (beta chain) stems from a study of CXCR3-negative and CXCR3-positive naive CD8 T cells. The study's findings and limits: Surface CD5 looked about the same in the naive subsets, so the authors worked out TCR strength from TRB CDR3 properties. More hydrophobic TRB CDR3s were found in CXCR3-positive naive cells than in CXCR3-negative naive cells. Most assays used freshly isolated PBMCs, as cryopreservation partially reduced CXCR3.

With respect to this clonotype: Its target is unknown.

Carrying UMI labels, the TRB cDNA libraries were prepared through 5' RACE. TCRdb re-called the 5' RACE reads and gives one entry per CDR3 protein, without DNA. Its table records 55,000 to 70,000 distinct CDR3 sequences. This CDR3 contains 13 residues. The germline CDR1 and CDR2 sequences are LGHDT and YNNKEL (reference sequence). Sequenced input: naive CXCR3+ CD8+ T cells from blood. Noted subset: CD45RO-CCR7+CD27+CD95- naive CD8+ T cells expressing CXCR3 (TNR3+). The chain recombines TRBV3-1 with TRBJ2-7. This receptor was taken from a human donor in good health. Some clones in this sample may be carry-over from other donors' samples. CDR3 in amino acids: CASSHRLAYEQYF.